Presented here are 7 T cell receptor beta chains from one specimen sequenced in a study of CD8 T cells in Susac syndrome (dated by TCRdb to between 2018 and 2020). To prepare the library, the immunoSEQ multiplex PCR assay was applied. RNA was extracted using the RNeasy kit, and about 0.45 to 1 microgram was reverse transcribed with random hexamers. TCRdb applied fastp at Q25 and MiXCR to the public reads, then kept only in-frame beta chains. Each entry merges the rows of one CDR3 protein and shows their most common DNA and genes. This sample lists hundreds of thousands of distinct CDR3 sequences; roughly 84% were detected once. Jointly, the top ten make up over 0.09% of the sample. Sequencing input: CD8+ T cells from PBMCs. These receptor sequences come from a human donor with multiple sclerosis.

This chain connects TRBV29-1 to TRBJ2-4; D is unresolved. CDR3 length: 13 amino acids. CDR1 SQVTM and CDR2 ANQGSEA come from the germline V gene. V lost 6 bases, J lost 1 base, and 10 bases lay in between. The CDR3, as DNA: TGCAGCGTCAGCGAGAGTGCCAAAAACATTCAGTACTTC. This sequence encodes CSVSESAKNIQYF.

The chain has TRBV7-9 and TRBJ2-1; D perhaps matches TRBD1 (6 bases). The CDR3 consists of 13 residues. Germline V gene sequence: CDR1 SEHNR, CDR2 FQNEAQ (reference sequence). Between the trimmed V and J ends, which lost 6 bases and 7 bases, there was a span of 13 bases. CDR3 coding DNA: TGTGCCAGCAGTCATAATACAGGGAATGAGCAGTTCTTC. This codes for CASSHNTGNEQFF.

This sequence joins TRBV27 and TRBJ1-1, with 11 bases identical to TRBD1. The CDR3 contains 15 residues. The junction had 10 bases not matched to a gene; V was cut back by 8 bases and J by 5 bases. CDR1 MNHEY and CDR2 SMNVEV come from the germline V gene (reference sequence). As DNA, the CDR3 is TGTGCCAGCGGGGGACCGGGACAGGGGGATACTGAAGCTTTCTTT. This sequence encodes CASGGPGQGDTEAFF.

The V and J genes are TRBV28 and TRBJ2-5, with D possibly matching TRBD1 (5 bases). This CDR3 is 15 amino acids long. The germline gives CDR1 MDHEN, CDR2 SYDVKM. The V end lost 5 bases, the J end lost 3 bases, and 16 bases lay between the germline ends. CDR3: CASSTSDSHEETQYF. CDR3 nucleotide sequence: TGTGCCAGCAGTACCTCCGACAGCCATGAAGAGACCCAGTACTTC.

This chain joins TRBV5-1 and TRBJ2-3; D might be TRBD1 or TRBD2, each matching 7 bases. Trimming removed 3 bases from V and 2 bases from J, with 22 bases in between. The CDR3 runs 18 residues. CDR1 and CDR2 from the germline V gene are SGHRS and YFSETQ. CDR3 amino acids: CASSSGEGAPAPTDTQYF. CDR3 sequence (DNA): TGCGCCAGCAGCTCGGGGGAGGGGGCGCCGGCCCCCACAGATACGCAGTATTTT.

The CDR3 sequence is CASSSLPGQGTYGYTF. The CDR3 DNA reads TGTGCCAGCAGCTCACTACCGGGACAGGGGACCTATGGCTACACCTTC. V is TRBV6-1 and J is TRBJ1-2, with 10 bases lining up with TRBD1. Germline CDR1 is MNHNS and CDR2 is SASEGT. V shed 6 bases and J 4 bases; nucleotides not matched to a gene: 11. The CDR3 spans 16 residues.

This chain joins TRBV7-9 and TRBJ2-7; a weak D match, TRBD1 (6 bases). The germline CDR1 and CDR2 sequences are SEHNR and FQNEAQ (reference sequence). The CDR3 has 16 residues. V was trimmed by 4 bases and J by 0 bases, leaving 16 bases between them. The CDR3 sequence: CASSSPDSPGSYEQYF. The CDR3 DNA sequence: TGTGCCAGCAGCTCCCCGGACAGTCCCGGCTCCTACGAGCAGTACTTC.